The 4 T cell receptor beta chains reported below all come from one sample, sequenced in a study of metastatic and nonmetastatic thyroid tumors. TCRdb re-clonotyped the PCR reads through MiXCR. This repertoire shows 20,000 to 25,000 clones, roughly 20% found once; its top ten account for 25% to 35%. No treatment of any kind had been given to any patient before thyroid surgery. Specimen: blood. The source of these receptors is a female donor with papillary thyroid cancer or a benign thyroid nodule (not recorded which). Some clones in this sample may be carry-over from other donors' samples.

This clone was observed a few times. Since a much larger clone is just one base distant, this may be a read error. The sample contains more than one DNA sequence encoding this CDR3. CDR3 amino acids: CATSRNTGGGYQPQHF. In DNA form, the CDR3 reads TGTGCCACCAGCAGGAACACAGGGGGGGGGTATCAGCCCCAGCATTTT. The V call is TRBV15, the J call TRBJ1-5; 8 bases match TRBD1. The CDR3 has 16 residues. V gave up 3 bases and J gave up 5 bases; unmatched junction bases: 9. From germline, CDR1 is LNHNV and CDR2 YYDKDF (reference sequence).

This clone is medium-sized in the sample. The genes are TRBV4-3 and TRBJ1-6; 7 positions agree with TRBD1. After removal of 4 bases from V and 10 bases from J, the junction contained 10 bases not matched to a gene. The length of the CDR3 is 15 residues. Germline assignment: CDR1 LGHNA and CDR2 YSLEER. For the CDR3, the DNA is TGCGCCAGCAGCCGGGAATCGACAGGGATATCACCCCTCCACTTT. Its protein product is CASSRESTGISPLHF.

The V gene is TRBV20-1, the J gene TRBJ2-5; tentative D call: TRBD1 (5 bases). With 0 bases removed from V and 5 bases from J, the gap between germline ends came to 16 bases. Germline values: CDR1 DFQATT, CDR2 SNEGSKA (reference sequence). This CDR3 comprises 15 residues. In DNA form, the CDR3 reads TGCAGTGCTAGAGATTTATTAAGACAGATGGAGACCCAGTACTTC. Translating gives CSARDLLRQMETQYF.

This clone has ten or more counts. V gene TRBV28 combines with J gene TRBJ1-1, with D possibly matching TRBD1 (5 bases). Trimming stripped 2 bases from V and 0 bases from J, with 7 bases between. The germline V gene has CDR1 MDHEN and CDR2 SYDVKM. CDR3 size: 14 residues. CDR3 amino acids: CASSLTTVNTEAFF. The CDR3 DNA is TGTGCCAGCAGTTTAACGACAGTGAACACTGAAGCTTTCTTT.